Listed below are T cell receptor beta chains from one sample, sequenced in a study of T-cell reconstitution after alpha-beta-depleted transplantation in children. TCRdb re-derived calls from the PCR reads in MiXCR, one entry per CDR3 protein. The table records 200,000 to 300,000 distinct CDR3 sequences, roughly 25% of them present only once. Sequences were derived from PBMCs, sampled before TCRalphabeta/CD19-depleted stem cell transplant. The receptor source for this set is a girl aged 2-10 years with Fanconi anemia, due to receive a stem cell transplant. Both conserved end residues are part of each CDR3. Fields, in order: V gene, clone size, D gene, J gene, CDR3 DNA, CDR3 protein. The D gene is left open where the match is weak. Clone size appears in some rows only: once, few, many, or a class for an expanded clone.

>TRBV6-4|.|TRBD1|TRBJ2-2
TGTGCCAGCAGTCAGGAAGGGGGCTGGAGCACCGGGGAGCTGTTTTTT
CASSQEGGWSTGELFF
>TRBV7-9|many|.|TRBJ2-7
TGTGCCAGCAGCTCCCGACCGGGTCTAGAGCAGTACTTC
CASSSRPGLEQYF
>TRBV10-3|many|.|TRBJ2-4
TGTGCCATCAGTGCTGGGTTGGGAAGCAAAAACATTCAGTACTTC
CAISAGLGSKNIQYF
>TRBV6-1|.|.|TRBJ2-6
TGTGCCAGCAGTGAAGCACCGGGGTCTGGGGCCAACGTCCTGACTTTC
CASSEAPGSGANVLTF
>TRBV24-1|many|TRBD2|TRBJ2-1
TGTGCCAGCGGGACTAGCGATTACAATGAGCAGTTCTTC
CASGTSDYNEQFF
>TRBV27|few|.|TRBJ2-7
TGTGCCAGCAGTTTCGTCGGGGGTGGCTACGAGCAGTACTTC
CASSFVGGGYEQYF
>TRBV29-1|many|.|TRBJ2-5
TGCAGCGTTGTTAGGAGTCCTTCTAAGGACTTC
CSVVRSPSKDF
>TRBV29-1|.|TRBD2|TRBJ2-5
TGCAGCGTCCCGGGACTAGCAGGGGAGACCCAGTACTTC
CSVPGLAGETQYF
>TRBV12-3/TRBV12-4|few|TRBD2|TRBJ2-3
TGTGCCAGCAGCCCCCTCACTAGCGTACCTAGCACAGATACGCAGTATTTT
CASSPLTSVPSTDTQYF
>TRBV2|.|.|TRBJ2-1
TGTGCCAGCAGTGAGGACTACCCGGCTGAGCAGTTCTTC
CASSEDYPAEQFF
>TRBV6-1|many|TRBD1|TRBJ2-7
TGTGCCAGCAGTGAAGTTTACTACGGGACAGACTTATACGAGCAGTACTTC
CASSEVYYGTDLYEQYF
>TRBV29-1|.|.|TRBJ2-7
TGCAGCGTTGAAAGCCCAACGGCAGGGACAAACTACGAGCAGTACTTC
CSVESPTAGTNYEQYF
>TRBV7-7|.|.|TRBJ2-1
TGTGCCAGCAGCCCAGGAGCGTATTACAATGAGCAGTTCTTC
CASSPGAYYNEQFF
>TRBV18|few|.|TRBJ2-5
TGTGCCAGCTCACCACCGGGGGGTGAGACCCAGTACTTC
CASSPPGGETQYF
>TRBV12-3/TRBV12-4|many|TRBD1|TRBJ1-5
TGTGCCAGCAGTGGGACAGGTCTTAGCAATCAGCCCCAGCATTTT
CASSGTGLSNQPQHF
>TRBV20-1|many|.|TRBJ2-5
TGCAGTGCTAGAGTGTGGGGGTCGTGGACTTCCCAAGAGACCCAGTACTTC
CSARVWGSWTSQETQYF
>TRBV20-1|.|TRBD1|TRBJ1-6
TGCAGTGCCACCGGGACAGGGAATTCACCCCTCCACTTT
CSATGTGNSPLHF
>TRBV18|.|.|TRBJ2-1
TGTGCCAGCTCACCACAGAATGAGCAGTTCTTC
CASSPQNEQFF
>TRBV7-9|.|.|TRBJ2-7
TGTGCCAGCAGCACTACGGCACCCGACTCGAAATACGAGCAGTACTTC
CASSTTAPDSKYEQYF
>TRBV12-3/TRBV12-4|few|.|TRBJ2-7
TGTGCCAGCAGTTACCGGCTCCTGTGGTCCTACGAGCAGTACTTC
CASSYRLLWSYEQYF
>TRBV9|many|.|TRBJ2-1
TGTGCCAGCAGCGTAGAGGCAGGGAACTATAATGAGCAGTTCTTC
CASSVEAGNYNEQFF
>TRBV11-2|.|.|TRBJ2-7
TGTGCCAGAAGCTTAGCGTACGAGCAGTACTTC
CARSLAYEQYF
>TRBV20-1|few|.|TRBJ2-2
TGCAGTGCTAGCCTCTACCCCCGCCCAACAGCCGGGGAGCTGTTTTTT
CSASLYPRPTAGELFF
>TRBV10-3|many|.|TRBJ2-1
TGTGCCATCAGTGAGTTTGTGGGCAATGAGCAGTTCTTC
CAISEFVGNEQFF
>TRBV6-5|few|.|TRBJ2-1
TGTGCCAGCAGTTACTCCGACAGCCTACCTTCCTACAATGAGCAGTTCTTC
CASSYSDSLPSYNEQFF
>TRBV7-2|many|TRBD1|TRBJ1-4
TGTGCCAGCAGCCTAAGGACAGGCTTTAATGAAAAACTGTTTTTT
CASSLRTGFNEKLFF
>TRBV25-1|many|.|TRBJ2-7
TGTGCCAGCAGTGATCTCTCCTACGAGCAGTACTTC
CASSDLSYEQYF
>TRBV4-2|many|.|TRBJ1-6
TGTGCCAGCAGCCAAGATGGCAGGGGAAGGTCACCCCTCCACTTT
CASSQDGRGRSPLHF
>TRBV5-1|many|.|TRBJ2-3
TGCGCCAGCAGCACAGGGACTGGTGGAGATACGCAGTATTTT
CASSTGTGGDTQYF
>TRBV10-3|many|TRBD2|TRBJ2-1
TGTGCCTCTGGGGGACTAGAGGGGAATGAGCAGTTCTTC
CASGGLEGNEQFF
>TRBV20-1|few|TRBD2|TRBJ2-5
TGCAGTGCTAGGCCTGACGGGGGGGGCGTGGAGACCCAGTACTTC
CSARPDGGGVETQYF
>TRBV3-1|many|TRBD2|TRBJ2-7
TGTGCCAGCAGCCAAGGAGCGGGAGTCAGCCGCTACGAGCAGTACTTC
CASSQGAGVSRYEQYF
>TRBV7-9|few|TRBD2|TRBJ2-7
TGTGCCAGCAGCTTACCCGAGCGGGGCGCCTACGAGCAGTACTTC
CASSLPERGAYEQYF
>TRBV20-1|many|TRBD1|TRBJ1-5
TGCAGTGCTGCCCAAGGGGGCGCAGAAGATCAGCCCCAGCATTTT
CSAAQGGAEDQPQHF
>TRBV5-1|.|.|TRBJ1-6
TGCGCCAGCAGCTTGACAGGGACGCGCGGTAGTTCACCCCTCCACTTT
CASSLTGTRGSSPLHF
>TRBV18|few|.|TRBJ1-2
TGTGCCAGCTCACCGGTGGACGGGAACTATGGCTACACCTTC
CASSPVDGNYGYTF
>TRBV29-1|.|.|TRBJ2-7
TGCAGCGTTGATGGGTTGAACTACGAGCAGTACTTC
CSVDGLNYEQYF
>TRBV28|few|.|TRBJ2-4
TGTGCCAGCAGTTTAGGGGGAATCCTAGCCAAAAACATTCAGTACTTC
CASSLGGILAKNIQYF
>TRBV28|many|.|TRBJ2-5
TGTGCCAGCAGTTTATTGGAGGAGCAAGAGACCCAGTACTTC
CASSLLEEQETQYF
>TRBV20-1|.|.|TRBJ1-6
TGCAGTGCTAGTTGGCAGCTTTCGAATTCACCCCTCCACTTT
CSASWQLSNSPLHF
>TRBV28|few|TRBD2|TRBJ2-7
TGTGCCAGCAGAAGGAGCGGGAGTTCGTACGAGCAGTACTTC
CASRRSGSSYEQYF
>TRBV20-1|many|.|TRBJ2-7
TGCAGTGTCACGGGACGGACCTACGAGCAGTACTTC
CSVTGRTYEQYF
>TRBV29-1|many|.|TRBJ2-7
TGCAGCGTAAGAGGGGACTCTTACGAGCAGTACTTC
CSVRGDSYEQYF